A selection of T cell receptor beta chains follows, all from one sample in a study of T cell repertoires in cytomegalovirus infection. Using its own MiXCR run on the reads, TCRdb lists one record per CDR3 protein. The sample has hundreds of thousands of distinct CDR3 sequences; approximately 34% are singletons. Sequencing input: PBMCs. The source of these receptors is a human donor in good health (CMV status not recorded). Some clones in this sample may be carry-over from other donors' samples. CDR3s include the opening cysteine and the closing phenylalanine or tryptophan. The order of the fields is clone size, V gene, D gene, J gene, CDR3 DNA, CDR3 protein. D genes are given only for firm matches. The size of a clone is reported for some rows only, either as once, few or many, or as a class for expanded clones.

clone size: once; V gene: TRBV19; D gene: TRBD2; J gene: TRBJ2-7; CDR3 DNA: TGTGCCAGTAGTATCCTTTCGGGGGGCGAGCAGTACTTC; CDR3 protein: CASSILSGGEQYF
clone size: NA; V gene: TRBV7-2; D gene: TRBD1; J gene: TRBJ2-7; CDR3 DNA: TGTGCCAGCAGCTTAGCGCAACAGGGGGCCTACGAGCAGTACTTC; CDR3 protein: CASSLAQQGAYEQYF
clone size: NA; V gene: TRBV11-2; D gene: TRBD2; J gene: TRBJ2-1; CDR3 DNA: TGTGCCAGCAGCTTTGCACTAGCGGGAGACGGTGAGCAGTTCTTC; CDR3 protein: CASSFALAGDGEQFF
clone size: many; V gene: TRBV7-2; D gene: NA; J gene: TRBJ1-5; CDR3 DNA: TGTGCCAGCAGCCCGAGGGGAGGGGGGGGTCAGCCCCAGCATTTT; CDR3 protein: CASSPRGGGGQPQHF
clone size: few; V gene: TRBV7-6; D gene: TRBD2; J gene: TRBJ2-7; CDR3 DNA: TGTGCCAGCAGCTCATTAGCGGGGAAGAGCTACGAGCAGTACTTC; CDR3 protein: CASSSLAGKSYEQYF
clone size: NA; V gene: TRBV27; D gene: TRBD1; J gene: TRBJ2-5; CDR3 DNA: TGTGCCAGCAGTTTACAGGGGCCGGACAGGGCCTTGGTCTTC; CDR3 protein: CASSLQGPDRALVF
clone size: NA; V gene: TRBV10-3; D gene: NA; J gene: TRBJ1-5; CDR3 DNA: TGTGCCATCCGAAGCAGGGTCGACCAGCCCCAGCATTTT; CDR3 protein: CAIRSRVDQPQHF
clone size: few; V gene: TRBV6-5; D gene: NA; J gene: TRBJ2-6; CDR3 DNA: TGTGCCAGCGGACGCTCTGGGGCCAACGTCCTGACTTTC; CDR3 protein: CASGRSGANVLTF
clone size: few; V gene: TRBV20-1; D gene: NA; J gene: TRBJ1-4; CDR3 DNA: TGCAGTGCTAGCGGTTCAACTAATGAAAAACTGTTTTTT; CDR3 protein: CSASGSTNEKLFF
clone size: many; V gene: TRBV14; D gene: NA; J gene: TRBJ2-7; CDR3 DNA: TGTGCCAGCAGCCAAGATCCCGGCCCCTACGAGCAGTACTTC; CDR3 protein: CASSQDPGPYEQYF
clone size: few; V gene: TRBV10-3; D gene: TRBD2; J gene: TRBJ2-3; CDR3 DNA: TGTGCCATCGACGAGGCGGGAGAAAAGGACACAGATACGCAGTATTTT; CDR3 protein: CAIDEAGEKDTDTQYF
clone size: NA; V gene: TRBV7-3; D gene: TRBD2; J gene: TRBJ2-3; CDR3 DNA: TGTGCCAGCAGCTCAGGCGCCGGGGGGGCCGGGACAGATACGCAGTATTTT; CDR3 protein: CASSSGAGGAGTDTQYF
clone size: NA; V gene: TRBV4-1; D gene: NA; J gene: TRBJ2-7; CDR3 DNA: TGCGCCAGCAGCCCACTGGTGGGGGCCTACGAGCAGTACTTC; CDR3 protein: CASSPLVGAYEQYF
clone size: NA; V gene: TRBV4-1; D gene: NA; J gene: TRBJ2-7; CDR3 DNA: TGCGCCAGCAGCCATGCAGGACGCCACGAGCAGTACTTC; CDR3 protein: CASSHAGRHEQYF
clone size: NA; V gene: TRBV27; D gene: NA; J gene: TRBJ2-5; CDR3 DNA: TGTGCCAGCAGCCTCGAAAGGGCAGGGGGGAGCGAGGAGACCCAGTACTTC; CDR3 protein: CASSLERAGGSEETQYF
clone size: many; V gene: TRBV28; D gene: TRBD2; J gene: TRBJ2-1; CDR3 DNA: TGTGCCAGCAGTCCTGGGACTAGCGGGAGCCCCACCTACAATGAGCAGTTCTTC; CDR3 protein: CASSPGTSGSPTYNEQFF
clone size: NA; V gene: TRBV29-1; D gene: NA; J gene: TRBJ2-4; CDR3 DNA: TGCAGCGTCGGGGATTACGTAAACATTCAGTACTTC; CDR3 protein: CSVGDYVNIQYF
clone size: once; V gene: TRBV20-1; D gene: TRBD2; J gene: TRBJ2-7; CDR3 DNA: TGCAGCACGGGGGGTAGTCGGCAGTACTTC; CDR3 protein: CSTGGSRQYF
clone size: few; V gene: TRBV5-6; D gene: NA; J gene: TRBJ2-1; CDR3 DNA: TGTGCCAGCAGCTTGATGGGTGGCCTCTCCTTTGGGAATGAGCAGTTCTTC; CDR3 protein: CASSLMGGLSFGNEQFF
clone size: few; V gene: TRBV19; D gene: NA; J gene: TRBJ1-5; CDR3 DNA: TGTGCCAGTACCCCGGGGGGACGGTCTAGCAATCAGCCCCAGCATTTT; CDR3 protein: CASTPGGRSSNQPQHF
clone size: NA; V gene: TRBV12-3/TRBV12-4; D gene: TRBD2; J gene: TRBJ2-7; CDR3 DNA: TGTGCCAGCAGTTCGCGGGGGAGGTCGTACCACGAGCAGTACTTC; CDR3 protein: CASSSRGRSYHEQYF
clone size: NA; V gene: TRBV5-5; D gene: NA; J gene: TRBJ2-7; CDR3 DNA: TGTGCCAGCAGCTTACCCGCCAGGGAGCAGTACTTC; CDR3 protein: CASSLPAREQYF
clone size: NA; V gene: TRBV28; D gene: TRBD2; J gene: TRBJ2-1; CDR3 DNA: TGTGCCAGCAGTTCCCGGACTAGCGGGAGTGGGAATGAGCAGTTCTTC; CDR3 protein: CASSSRTSGSGNEQFF
clone size: NA; V gene: TRBV19; D gene: TRBD2; J gene: TRBJ2-1; CDR3 DNA: TGTGCCAGTAGTCCAAAATCCCTAGCGGGAGGGCCCGGTGAGCAGTTCTTC; CDR3 protein: CASSPKSLAGGPGEQFF